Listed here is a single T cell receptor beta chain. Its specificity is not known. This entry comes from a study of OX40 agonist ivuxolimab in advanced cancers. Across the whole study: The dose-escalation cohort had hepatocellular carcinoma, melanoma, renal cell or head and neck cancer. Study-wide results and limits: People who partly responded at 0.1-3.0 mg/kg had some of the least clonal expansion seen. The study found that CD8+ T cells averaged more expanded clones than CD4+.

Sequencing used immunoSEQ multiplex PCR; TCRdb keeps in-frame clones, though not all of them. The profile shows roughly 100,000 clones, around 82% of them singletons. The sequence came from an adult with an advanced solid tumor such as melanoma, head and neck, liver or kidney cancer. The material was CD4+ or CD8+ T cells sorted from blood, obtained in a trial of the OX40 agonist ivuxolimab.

CDR3 nucleotide sequence: TGCGCCAGCAGCCCTACAGGGGATAGCAATCAGCCCCAGCATTTT. Protein: CASSPTGDSNQPQHF. The chain carries TRBV5-1 and TRBJ1-5; 7 bases fit TRBD1. V was clipped by 4 bases and J by 0 bases; unmatched bases: 4. CDR1 SGHRS and CDR2 YFSETQ come from the germline V gene. CDR3 length: 15 amino acids.